The T cell receptor beta chain under discussion was sequenced for a study of neurological immune-mediated disorders. Study outcomes and limitations: The absence of any CDR3 amino acid sequence shared by expanded clones across subjects suggests that repertoires were private in all groups. Expansion of TCR clones was greatest in HTLV-1-associated myelopathy and smallest in multiple sclerosis, where it fell below that of healthy controls.

TCRdb independently ran MiXCR on the 5' RACE reads; one entry per CDR3 protein. The sample carries around 78,000 distinct CDR3 sequences, roughly 15% recorded once. Unsorted libraries were generated from 2 million PBMCs held at -80 degrees C. This clonotype was seen repeatedly, ten times or more. Its target is not known. The sample was PBMCs. This clonotype originated in a woman in her 40s in good health.

The CDR3 DNA reads as TGTGCCAGCAGCTCGAGACAGGGGAGCTCCTACGAGCAGTACTTC. Translation gives CASSSRQGSSYEQYF. The gene calls are TRBV7-8 and TRBJ2-7; TRBD1 matches at 8 bases. After removal of 4 bases from V and 0 bases from J, the junction contained 5 bases not matched to a gene. The CDR3 consists of 15 residues. Germline loops: CDR1 SGHVS, CDR2 FQNEAQ.